Listed below are T cell receptor beta chains from one sample, sequenced in a study of shared clonotypes between healthy human individuals. Sequenced by immunoSEQ multiplex PCR; TCRdb stores in-frame clones only, minus some. Among around 2.5 million clones listed, under 95% were seen once. The sample comprised naive CD4+ T cells from PBMCs. These receptors were obtained from a man aged 18 to 30 in good health. Some clones in this sample may be carry-over from other donors' samples. Both conserved end residues are part of each CDR3. The D gene is left open where the match is weak. The size entry is marked missing in some rows and otherwise reads once, few, many or a size class.

CDR3nt: TGTGCCAGCAGCCCAGGACTGAGCAATGAGCAGTTCTTC; CDR3aa: CASSPGLSNEQFF; d_gene: -; abundance: once; v_gene: TRBV7-3; j_gene: TRBJ2-1
CDR3nt: TGTGCCAGCTCACCCAAGGTGTTGAACACTGAAGCTTTCTTT; CDR3aa: CASSPKVLNTEAFF; d_gene: -; abundance: -; v_gene: TRBV18; j_gene: TRBJ1-1
CDR3nt: TGTGCCAGCAGCACGGGCCCTAACACTGAAGCTTTCTTT; CDR3aa: CASSTGPNTEAFF; d_gene: -; abundance: -; v_gene: TRBV5-5; j_gene: TRBJ1-1
CDR3nt: TGCAGCCCCCGAAGGGGGGATACGCAGTATTTT; CDR3aa: CSPRRGDTQYF; d_gene: -; abundance: -; v_gene: TRBV29-1; j_gene: TRBJ2-3
CDR3nt: TGTGCCAGCAGCACCGGGGGACTAGCGGGAGTTGCATTCGAGACCCAGTACTTC; CDR3aa: CASSTGGLAGVAFETQYF; d_gene: TRBD2; abundance: -; v_gene: TRBV7-2; j_gene: TRBJ2-5
CDR3nt: TGTGCCAGCAGTCCAAGCCAGGGGGCCCCTTACGAGCAGTACTTC; CDR3aa: CASSPSQGAPYEQYF; d_gene: TRBD1; abundance: -; v_gene: TRBV2; j_gene: TRBJ2-7
CDR3nt: TGTGCCAGCAGTTTACTCGGACAGGGCGGAACTGAAGCTTTCTTT; CDR3aa: CASSLLGQGGTEAFF; d_gene: TRBD1; abundance: -; v_gene: TRBV28; j_gene: TRBJ1-1
CDR3nt: TGCGCCAGCAGCTCGGACAGGTCTGAACGGGGAGCTTTCTTT; CDR3aa: CASSSDRSERGAFF; d_gene: TRBD1; abundance: -; v_gene: TRBV5-1; j_gene: TRBJ1-1
CDR3nt: TGTGCCAGCAGACTAGCGGGAACCAATGAGCAGTTCTTC; CDR3aa: CASRLAGTNEQFF; d_gene: TRBD2; abundance: -; v_gene: TRBV2; j_gene: TRBJ2-1
CDR3nt: TGTGCCAGCAGTGATCCCGGGACAGCACAAGAGACCCAGTACTTC; CDR3aa: CASSDPGTAQETQYF; d_gene: TRBD1; abundance: -; v_gene: TRBV25-1; j_gene: TRBJ2-5
CDR3nt: TGTGCCAGCACGTTAAGGGCGACTAGCGGAAAAGAGACCCAGTACTTC; CDR3aa: CASTLRATSGKETQYF; d_gene: TRBD2; abundance: -; v_gene: TRBV28; j_gene: TRBJ2-5
CDR3nt: TGCGCCAGCAGCCTTTCGACAGGGTCCTCTTGGGAGCAGTACTTC; CDR3aa: CASSLSTGSSWEQYF; d_gene: TRBD1; abundance: -; v_gene: TRBV5-1; j_gene: TRBJ2-7
CDR3nt: TGTGCCAGCAGTCCGGGACAGGGAGGCACTGAAGCTTTCTTT; CDR3aa: CASSPGQGGTEAFF; d_gene: TRBD1; abundance: -; v_gene: TRBV28; j_gene: TRBJ1-1
CDR3nt: TGTGCCTGCAAGGGAACCGGGGAGCTGTTTTTT; CDR3aa: CACKGTGELFF; d_gene: -; abundance: -; v_gene: TRBV19; j_gene: TRBJ2-2
CDR3nt: TGCGCCAGCAGCCAAGATTTGGCCAGCAAGGAGGGTCTTGGCTACACCTTC; CDR3aa: CASSQDLASKEGLGYTF; d_gene: -; abundance: few; v_gene: TRBV4-1; j_gene: TRBJ1-2
CDR3nt: TGTGCTAGTGGACTTACAGGGCACTACGAGCAGTACTTC; CDR3aa: CASGLTGHYEQYF; d_gene: -; abundance: -; v_gene: TRBV12-5; j_gene: TRBJ2-7
CDR3nt: TGTGCAAGTCGCTTATATTCCTGGGGAGGGCAGGTGGAAGCTTTCTTT; CDR3aa: CASRLYSWGGQVEAFF; d_gene: -; abundance: once; v_gene: TRBV12-2; j_gene: TRBJ1-1
CDR3nt: TGTGCCTGGAGTTTGCTCAGCAGCTCCTACGAGCAGTACTTC; CDR3aa: CAWSLLSSSYEQYF; d_gene: -; abundance: -; v_gene: TRBV30; j_gene: TRBJ2-7
CDR3nt: TGTGCCAGCACGAAGACAGGGGGGTATGGCTACACCTTC; CDR3aa: CASTKTGGYGYTF; d_gene: TRBD1; abundance: -; v_gene: TRBV28; j_gene: TRBJ1-2
CDR3nt: TGTGCCAGCAGTGAAGGGGTAGGGAGGTTTTTTTGGGACACCGGGGAGCTGTTTTTT; CDR3aa: CASSEGVGRFFWDTGELFF; d_gene: -; abundance: -; v_gene: TRBV6-1; j_gene: TRBJ2-2
CDR3nt: TGCAGCGTTGAGGCTGCAACTAATGAAAAACTGTTTTTT; CDR3aa: CSVEAATNEKLFF; d_gene: -; abundance: -; v_gene: TRBV29-1; j_gene: TRBJ1-4
CDR3nt: TGTGCCAGCAGGACGGACAGGGATAATTCACCCCTCCACTTT; CDR3aa: CASRTDRDNSPLHF; d_gene: TRBD1; abundance: -; v_gene: TRBV27; j_gene: TRBJ1-6
CDR3nt: TGTGCCAGCAGCCTCTCCCCCGGGGCGAGCTATGGCTACACCTTC; CDR3aa: CASSLSPGASYGYTF; d_gene: -; abundance: -; v_gene: TRBV7-9; j_gene: TRBJ1-2
CDR3nt: TGCGCCAGCAGCCGGCGGGCAGCGGGAGGTAGCTCCTACGAGCAGTACTTC; CDR3aa: CASSRRAAGGSSYEQYF; d_gene: TRBD2; abundance: -; v_gene: TRBV5-1; j_gene: TRBJ2-7
CDR3nt: TGCGCCAGCAGCTTGGGTGGCAGCCTGAACACTGAAGCTTTCTTT; CDR3aa: CASSLGGSLNTEAFF; d_gene: -; abundance: -; v_gene: TRBV5-1; j_gene: TRBJ1-1
CDR3nt: TGCGCCAGCAGCTCCGAAACCGGGACGGATACGCAGTATTTT; CDR3aa: CASSSETGTDTQYF; d_gene: -; abundance: -; v_gene: TRBV5-1; j_gene: TRBJ2-3
CDR3nt: TGTGCCAGCAGTTGGACAGTCTTGTGGGCCAATGAGCAGTTCTTC; CDR3aa: CASSWTVLWANEQFF; d_gene: -; abundance: -; v_gene: TRBV2; j_gene: TRBJ2-1